This note documents a single T cell receptor beta chain sequence. Its antigen remains unknown. The data originate from a study of radiation and T cells in renal cell carcinoma. Turning to the study itself: Nephrectomy followed 15 Gy stereotactic body radiation by 4 weeks. Overall study findings and caveats: In blood, top tumor clones expanded by 2 weeks, shrinking by 4. Without pretreatment biopsies, baseline tumor clonotype presence was undetermined.

TCRdb keeps only in-frame clones here, not all; method: immunoSEQ multiplex PCR. The sample holds more than 75,000 clones; 82% are singletons and the top ten take more than 5.5%. Stated time point: baseline pretreatment blood. Described treatment: 15 Gy SBRT to primary tumor, nephrectomy 4 weeks later. The tumor was a clear cell renal cell carcinoma. V was shortened by 1 base and J by 6 bases, with 7 bases between the two germline ends. Germline V gives CDR1 SGHTA, CDR2 FQGNSA. CDR3 length: 13 residues. The clonotype originates from a man between 60 and 75 years old with renal cell carcinoma. The rearrangement uses TRBV7-2 and TRBJ2-1; D is unclear. Sequenced material: blood, taken from a patient whose treatment included radiotherapy and nephrectomy. CDR3 loop: CASSLVGSNEQFF. The CDR3 nucleotides read TGTGCCAGCAGCTTAGTTGGTAGCAATGAGCAGTTCTTC.